The rows below give T cell receptor beta chains drawn from one sample of a study of CD8 T cells in Susac syndrome. MiXCR, applied by TCRdb to the immunoSEQ multiplex PCR reads, yields one record per CDR3 protein. The table includes about 190,000 distinct CDR3 sequences, roughly 94% detected once. Specimen: CD8+ T cells from PBMCs. The receptors here all came from a human donor with Susac syndrome. Each CDR3 is given with its conserved first and last residue. A D gene is named only where the DNA matches it firmly. Clone size is shown for a subset of rows, as once, few, many or a class of expanded clone.

TRBV4-1,14,NA,NA,TRBJ2-7,TGCGCCAGCAGCCAAGGGGACATAGCCTACGAGCAGTACTTC,CASSQGDIAYEQYF
TRBV4-2,15,TRBD2,NA,TRBJ2-2,TGTGCCAGCACCCAAGTACGGGAGGGCCACGGGGAGCTGTTTTTT,CASTQVREGHGELFF
TRBV9,12,NA,NA,TRBJ2-2,TGTGCCAGCCAGCGGAACACCGGGGAGCTGTTTTTT,CASQRNTGELFF
TRBV30,14,NA,NA,TRBJ1-4,TGTGCCTGGAGTACGGGGCAGACTAATGAAAAACTGTTTTTT,CAWSTGQTNEKLFF
TRBV6-1,17,NA,NA,TRBJ1-1,TGTGCCAGCAGTACCCCCCATCGGGCCCAACTAGGCACTGAAGCTTTCTTT,CASSTPHRAQLGTEAFF
TRBV4-1,17,TRBD1,NA,TRBJ1-5,TGCGCCAGCAGCCAAGATGGGGGACAGGGAGGTAATCAGCCCCAGCATTTT,CASSQDGGQGGNQPQHF
TRBV27,16,TRBD2,NA,TRBJ2-7,TGTGCCAGCAGTCCTGCCGGGACTAGCGGATCCTACGAGCAGTACTTC,CASSPAGTSGSYEQYF
TRBV6-2/TRBV6-3,14,TRBD1,NA,TRBJ2-1,TGTGCCAGCAGACTCGGGACAGCCTACAATGAGCAGTTCTTC,CASRLGTAYNEQFF
TRBV3-1,21,TRBD2,NA,TRBJ2-3,TGTGCCAGCAGCCAAGATCCGTTTCCGTCTAGCGGGGGGAGGAACACAGATACGCAGTATTTT,CASSQDPFPSSGGRNTDTQYF
TRBV14,17,NA,NA,TRBJ2-1,TGTGCCAGCAGCCTTGGTCTTGGGCTTGGAGGCTACAATGAGCAGTTCTTC,CASSLGLGLGGYNEQFF
TRBV12-3/TRBV12-4,15,TRBD2,NA,TRBJ2-5,TGTGCCAGCAGTTTCGGGACTAGTGAGGAGGAGACCCAGTACTTC,CASSFGTSEEETQYF
TRBV20-1,14,NA,NA,TRBJ2-1,TGCAGTGCTAGAGACGGGCGCTCCTACAATGAGCAGTTCTTC,CSARDGRSYNEQFF
TRBV7-9,13,NA,once,TRBJ2-5,TGTGCCAGCAGCTTAGGACGGTCCGAGACCCAGTACTTC,CASSLGRSETQYF
TRBV12-3/TRBV12-4,14,NA,once,TRBJ2-7,TGTGCCAGCAGTTGGGGGGACAGTACCTACGAGCAGTACTTC,CASSWGDSTYEQYF
TRBV20-1,17,TRBD2,NA,TRBJ2-1,TGCAGTGCTAGAGAAGAGGGCGGGGGGCTCTCCTACAATGAGCAGTTCTTC,CSAREEGGGLSYNEQFF
TRBV30,16,NA,once,TRBJ1-1,TGTGCCTGGAGTGTGTTCTCCGGCGGAATGAACACTGAAGCTTTCTTT,CAWSVFSGGMNTEAFF
TRBV6-1,15,NA,NA,TRBJ2-3,TGTGCCAGCAGTGAGGCCCTTCATTTCACAGATACGCAGTATTTT,CASSEALHFTDTQYF
TRBV27,12,NA,NA,TRBJ2-2,TGTGCCAGCAGGACAGACACCGGGGAGCTGTTTTTT,CASRTDTGELFF
TRBV29-1,13,TRBD1,once,TRBJ2-1,TGCAGCTCGGGGTGGGACAGGGCGGGGGAGCAGTTCTTC,CSSGWDRAGEQFF
TRBV20-1,14,TRBD1,NA,TRBJ2-1,TGCAGTGCTAGAGCGACAGGGACCTACAATGAGCAGTTCTTC,CSARATGTYNEQFF
TRBV11-2,15,TRBD1,NA,TRBJ1-1,TGTGCCAGCAGCCTGACAGGGGGTTCCCTCACTGAAGCTTTCTTT,CASSLTGGSLTEAFF
TRBV20-1,13,TRBD1,NA,TRBJ1-1,TGCAGTGCTTTTACCACAGGGGGACCTGAAGCTTTCTTT,CSAFTTGGPEAFF
TRBV9,13,NA,NA,TRBJ2-3,TGTGCCAGCAGCGTAGACAGCACAGATACGCAGTATTTT,CASSVDSTDTQYF
TRBV28,15,TRBD1,NA,TRBJ2-6,TGTGCCAGCAGCAGACAGGGATCTGGGGCCAACGTCCTGACTTTC,CASSRQGSGANVLTF
TRBV20-1,16,TRBD2,NA,TRBJ2-2,TGCAGTGCTAGAGGTTGGGATAGCGGGAGCGGCGGGGAGCTGTTTTTT,CSARGWDSGSGGELFF
TRBV20-1,13,NA,few,TRBJ1-1,TGCAGTGCTAGAGATCGGGGAGGCACTGAAGCTTTCTTT,CSARDRGGTEAFF
TRBV11-2,20,NA,NA,TRBJ2-3,TGTGCCAGCAGCTTCGGGCATCTAGGCCGGCAGGAGTTAATCACAGATACGCAGTATTTT,CASSFGHLGRQELITDTQYF
TRBV7-7,14,NA,NA,TRBJ2-2,TGTGCTAGCAGCCCCGGCGTGAACACCGGGGAGCTGTTTTTT,CASSPGVNTGELFF
TRBV9,17,TRBD2,NA,TRBJ2-3,TGTGCCAGCAGCGCAGTAGCGGGAGGGCCCTCCACAGATACGCAGTATTTT,CASSAVAGGPSTDTQYF
TRBV30,14,NA,once,TRBJ1-6,TGTGCCTGGAGATCGACCGGGGTAGGGGCACCCCTCCACTTT,CAWRSTGVGAPLHF
TRBV11-2,14,TRBD1,NA,TRBJ2-1,TGTGCCAGCAGCTTAGGGACAGGGGACGGTGAGCAGTTCTTC,CASSLGTGDGEQFF
TRBV27,14,NA,NA,TRBJ2-7,TGTGCCAGCAGTTTAGGCGGACCGCCCTACGAGCAGTACTTC,CASSLGGPPYEQYF
TRBV24-1,13,NA,NA,TRBJ2-3,TGTGCCACCGAGCAACCCGATGGAGATACGCAGTATTTT,CATEQPDGDTQYF
TRBV7-6,14,NA,NA,TRBJ2-7,TGTGCCAGCAGCTTAGGGCCCTCTAGGGCCGAGCAGTACTTC,CASSLGPSRAEQYF
TRBV7-8,14,NA,NA,TRBJ2-4,TGTGCCAGCAGCTTAGAGGAGGGGGCGACCATTCAGTACTTC,CASSLEEGATIQYF
TRBV4-1,15,TRBD2,NA,TRBJ2-1,TGCGCCAGCAGTCTTACTAGCGGGGGAGTCTATGAGCAGTTCTTC,CASSLTSGGVYEQFF
TRBV9,15,TRBD2,NA,TRBJ2-1,TGTGCCAGCAGCGTACCTGAGGGACTAGCGGGGGCACTATTCTTC,CASSVPEGLAGALFF
TRBV23-1,17,NA,NA,TRBJ2-6,TGCGCCAGCAGTTATCAGGGGAGAGGCTCTGGGGCCAACGTCCTGACTTTC,CASSYQGRGSGANVLTF
TRBV4-2,18,NA,NA,TRBJ1-1,TGTGCCAGCAGCCAAGATTCGAGCTGGGTGGACAGGAACACTGAAGCTTTCTTT,CASSQDSSWVDRNTEAFF
TRBV7-2,15,NA,NA,TRBJ2-2,TGTGCCAGCAGCGGTAGCGGATCGAACACCGGGGAGCTGTTTTTT,CASSGSGSNTGELFF
TRBV7-2,12,NA,few,TRBJ1-1,TGTGCCAGCAGGTCCAGCGGGACTGAAGCTTTCTTT,CASRSSGTEAFF
TRBV2,14,TRBD2,NA,TRBJ2-2,TGTGCCAGCAGCTTACTAGCGGGAGGGCTAGAGCTGTTTTTT,CASSLLAGGLELFF
TRBV6-1,15,NA,NA,TRBJ2-6,TGTGCCAGCAGTGAGGCGTACTCTGGGGCCAACGTCCTGACTTTC,CASSEAYSGANVLTF
TRBV19,15,NA,NA,TRBJ1-2,TGTGCCAGTAGTCCTGCAGAGGAGACTAACTATGGCTACACCTTC,CASSPAEETNYGYTF
TRBV20-1,16,TRBD2,NA,TRBJ2-1,TGCAGTGCTAGAGATCCGACTAGCGGGACTACTCGTGAGCAGTTCTTC,CSARDPTSGTTREQFF